The TCR beta chain described here comes from a study of control samples from healthy donors and cancer patients. The CDR3 covers 15 residues. V lost 6 bases to trimming and J lost 5 bases, with 17 bases between them. Germline V CDR1 and CDR2: SGHDN, FVKESK. Using immunoSEQ multiplex PCR, the repertoire was profiled, and TCRdb retains in-frame clones only, with some absent. This sample has fewer than 250,000 clones, with roughly nine tenths found just once. The chain couples TRBV14 to TRBJ1-3; tentative D call: TRBD1 (6 bases). Sequenced input: blood. This receptor was taken from a man under 40 in good health. CDR3 sequence: CASRAGVLSRNTIYF. CDR3 coding DNA: TGTGCCAGCAGAGCAGGGGTTCTCTCGAGAAACACCATATATTTT.